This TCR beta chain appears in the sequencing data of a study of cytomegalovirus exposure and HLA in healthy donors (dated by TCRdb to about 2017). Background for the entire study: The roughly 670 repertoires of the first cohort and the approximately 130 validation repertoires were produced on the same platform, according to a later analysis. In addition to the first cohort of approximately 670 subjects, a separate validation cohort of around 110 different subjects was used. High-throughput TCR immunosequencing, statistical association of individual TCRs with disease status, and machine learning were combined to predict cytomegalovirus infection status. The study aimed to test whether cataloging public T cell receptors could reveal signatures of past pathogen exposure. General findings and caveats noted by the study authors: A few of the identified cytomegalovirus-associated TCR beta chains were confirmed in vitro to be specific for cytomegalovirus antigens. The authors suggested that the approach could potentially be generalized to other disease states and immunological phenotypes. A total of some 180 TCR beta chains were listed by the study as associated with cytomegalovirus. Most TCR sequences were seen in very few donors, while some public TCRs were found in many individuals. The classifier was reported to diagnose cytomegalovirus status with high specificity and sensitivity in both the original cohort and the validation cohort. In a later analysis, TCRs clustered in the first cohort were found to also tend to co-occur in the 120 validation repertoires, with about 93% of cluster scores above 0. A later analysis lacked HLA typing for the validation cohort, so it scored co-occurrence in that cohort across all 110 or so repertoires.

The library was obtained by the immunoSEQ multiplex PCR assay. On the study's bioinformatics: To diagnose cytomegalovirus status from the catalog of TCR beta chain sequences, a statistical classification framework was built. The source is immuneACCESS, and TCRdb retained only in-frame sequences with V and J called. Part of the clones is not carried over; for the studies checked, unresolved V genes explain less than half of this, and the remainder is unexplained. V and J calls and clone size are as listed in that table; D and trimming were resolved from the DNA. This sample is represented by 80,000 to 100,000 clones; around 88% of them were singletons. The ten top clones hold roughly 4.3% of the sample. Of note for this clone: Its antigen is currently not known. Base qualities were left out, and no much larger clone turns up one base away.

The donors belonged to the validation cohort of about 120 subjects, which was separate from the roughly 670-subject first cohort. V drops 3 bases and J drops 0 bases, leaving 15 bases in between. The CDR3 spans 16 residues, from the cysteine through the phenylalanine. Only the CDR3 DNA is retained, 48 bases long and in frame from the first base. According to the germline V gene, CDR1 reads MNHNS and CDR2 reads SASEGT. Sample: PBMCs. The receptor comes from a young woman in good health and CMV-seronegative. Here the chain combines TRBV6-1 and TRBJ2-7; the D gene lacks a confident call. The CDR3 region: CASSEAAAGRSYEQYF. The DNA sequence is TGTGCCAGCAGTGAGGCGGCGGCTGGCCGCTCCTACGAGCAGTACTTC.